This T cell receptor (beta chain) emerged from a study of OX40 agonist ivuxolimab in advanced cancers. Study-level information: Patients took ivuxolimab, an agonistic anti-OX40 (CD134) antibody.

This CDR3 is 11 amino acids long. Per the germline V gene, CDR1 is WSHSY and CDR2 is SAAADI. The method was immunoSEQ multiplex PCR; TCRdb's version includes in-frame clones alone and lacks a portion of them. The table has 52,000 or so clones, approximately 86% seen once. Patients had blood sampled at baseline and again on cycle 4 day 1 and cycle 7 day 1. Material: CD4+ or CD8+ T cells sorted from blood, obtained in a trial of the OX40 agonist ivuxolimab. The clonotype was recovered from an adult with an advanced solid tumor such as melanoma, head and neck, liver or kidney cancer. The rearrangement links TRBV10-2 to TRBJ2-7; 11 positions agree with TRBD2. The CDR3 DNA follows: TGCTCAACTAGCGGGAGCTTCGAGCAGTACTTC. It encodes CSTSGSFEQYF.